The 31 T cell receptor beta chains in this list originate from one sample, sequenced in a study of blood T cell repertoires in COVID-19. Profiling relied on immunoSEQ multiplex PCR, and the TCRdb table lists in-frame clones only, not all of them. The table has 100,000 or so clones, more than 80% seen once. Sample: peripheral blood. These receptors came from a human donor in a cohort sampled during active COVID-19.

The J gene is TRBJ1-6, the V gene TRBV15; D unresolved. The CDR3 has 15 amino acids. The germline V gene encodes CDR1 LNHNV and CDR2 YYDKDF (reference sequence). V lost 0 bases and J lost 8, with 11 bases in between. CDR3 sequence (DNA): TGTGCCACCAGCAGAGATTGGAGGAGCGATTCACCCCTCCACTTT. Its protein product is CATSRDWRSDSPLHF.

This chain links TRBV2 with TRBJ2-7; no clear D gene. In germline, CDR1 is SNHLY, CDR2 FYNNEI. Between the trimmed V and J ends, which lost 8 bases and 5 bases, there was a span of 19 bases. The CDR3 totals 14 residues. The CDR3 here is CASCFDTALDEQYF. The DNA for the CDR3 is TGTGCCAGCTGTTTTGACACGGCCCTGGACGAGCAGTACTTC.

V usage is TRBV7-2 and J usage is TRBJ1-1; 8 bases align to TRBD1. V lost 3 bases, J lost 7 bases, and 7 bases stayed unmatched. Germline lookup yields CDR1 SGHTA and CDR2 FQGNSA. The CDR3 spans 14 residues. CDR3 DNA sequence: TGTGCCAGCAGCTTCGATCCGGGACAGGATGAAGCTTTCTTT. This sequence encodes CASSFDPGQDEAFF.

The CDR3 DNA is TGTGCCACCAGTGAACCCGGGACAGGGTTAGGTAGCTATGGCTACACCTTC. Amino acids: CATSEPGTGLGSYGYTF. The chain couples TRBV24-1 to TRBJ1-2; 9 bases align to TRBD1. From germline, CDR1 is KGHDR and CDR2 SFDVKD. This CDR3 is built from 17 residues. The V segment lost 4 bases and the J segment 4 bases; nucleotides outside the gene matches: 12.

The CDR3 sequence is CASRTGTGGNTIYF. The CDR3 DNA sequence: TGTGCCAGCAGAACCGGGACAGGGGGAAACACCATATATTTT. The chain recombines TRBV7-9 with TRBJ1-3, with 9 bases lining up with TRBD1. The length of the CDR3 is 14 residues. Germline trimming cut 6 bases from V and 4 bases from J; bases unmatched to any gene: 4. Germline loops: CDR1 SEHNR, CDR2 FQNEAQ (reference sequence).

This clone was seen just once. The chain is built from TRBV2 and TRBJ2-7; TRBD1 aligns across 10 bases. The CDR3 covers 14 residues. V lost 6 bases to trimming and J lost 2 bases; unmatched junction nucleotides: 4. Germline loops: CDR1 SNHLY, CDR2 FYNNEI. CDR3 region: CASRSGQGAYEQYF. The CDR3 coding sequence is TGTGCCAGCAGAAGCGGACAGGGGGCCTACGAGCAGTACTTC.

V is TRBV7-9 and J is TRBJ2-1; D possibly corresponds to TRBD1 (6 bases). CDR1 is SEHNR and CDR2 is FQNEAQ in the germline V gene (reference sequence). V dropped 7 bases and J dropped 5 bases, with 12 bases sitting between them. The CDR3 consists of 13 residues. The CDR3 region has the DNA TGTGCCAGCAACTTGGACAGAAACAATGAGCAGTTCTTC. Translation gives CASNLDRNNEQFF. The entire variable domain, with the rest obtained from reference TRBV7-9 and TRBJ2-1, is as follows: DTGVSQNPRHKITKRGQNVTFRCDPISEHNRLYWYRQTLGQGPEFLTYFQNEAQLEKSRLLSDRFSAERPKGSFSTLEIQRTEQGDSAMYLCASNLDRNNEQFFGPGTRLTVL.

The chain recombines TRBV6-5 with TRBJ1-5; D possibly corresponds to TRBD1 (6 bases). The V and J ends lost 4 bases and 0 bases respectively, with 10 bases between them. The CDR3 runs 15 residues. The germline CDR1 and CDR2 sequences are MNHEY and SVGAGI. CDR3 region: CASSWTADSNQPQHF. The CDR3 nucleotides read TGTGCCAGCAGTTGGACAGCAGATAGCAATCAGCCCCAGCATTTT.

This rearrangement joins TRBV24-1 to TRBJ2-5, with 11 nucleotides matching TRBD1. The CDR3 totals 15 residues. Germline values: CDR1 KGHDR, CDR2 SFDVKD. J gave up 6 bases and V 3 bases, and 5 bases lay outside the gene matches. The CDR3 nucleotides are TGTGCCACCAGTGATGCCGGGACAGGGGGTCAGACCCAGTACTTC. This sequence encodes CATSDAGTGGQTQYF.

The genes are TRBV11-3 and TRBJ1-1; D is uncertain. Per the germline V gene, CDR1 is SGHNT and CDR2 is YENEEA. V lost 3 bases to trimming and J lost 4 bases, with 9 bases between them. This CDR3 region has 13 residues. This CDR3 reads CASSLTSPTEAFF. The CDR3, as DNA: TGTGCCAGCAGCTTGACATCCCCCACTGAAGCTTTCTTT. Full variable domain (outside the CDR3, taken from reference TRBV11-3 and TRBJ1-1): EAGVVQSPRYKIIEKKQPVAFWCNPISGHNTLYWYLQNLGQGPELLIRYENEEAVDDSQLPKDRFSAERLKGVDSTLKIQPAELGDSAVYLCASSLTSPTEAFFGQGTRLTVV.

The chain has TRBV27 and TRBJ2-7; D gene uncertain. Germline CDR1 and CDR2: MNHEY and SMNVEV (reference sequence). The CDR3 covers 15 residues. V was pared by 3 bases and J by 2 bases, with 14 bases between. For the CDR3, the DNA is TGTGCCAGCAGTTTGTACTATTCACCGACCTACGAGCAGTACTTC. Translation: CASSLYYSPTYEQYF.

This chain connects TRBV28 to TRBJ2-1, with TRBD2 matching over 9 bases. The CDR3 has 19 amino acids. J lost 3 bases, V lost 6 bases, and 18 bases had no gene match. In germline, CDR1 is MDHEN, CDR2 SYDVKM. CDR3 in amino acids: CASSPTSGRRATHYNEQFF. DNA of the CDR3: TGTGCCAGCAGCCCGACTAGCGGTCGGAGAGCCACCCACTACAATGAGCAGTTCTTC.

The chain recombines TRBV18 with TRBJ2-2, with 7 bases lining up with TRBD1. There are 15 residues in the CDR3. The trim removed 1 base at V and 3 bases at J, leaving 2 bases unmatched. In germline, CDR1 is KGHSH, CDR2 LQKENI. The CDR3: CASSPRQGDTGELFF. The CDR3, as DNA: TGTGCCAGCTCACCACGGCAGGGGGACACCGGGGAGCTGTTTTTT.

This clone was seen a few times. The V gene is TRBV30, the J gene TRBJ2-7; no definite D call. The germline V and J ends were trimmed by 2 bases and 0 bases, with 17 bases remaining between them. The CDR3 is made up of 16 amino acids. From germline, CDR1 is GTSNPN and CDR2 SVGIG (reference sequence). Written as DNA, the CDR3 is TGTGCCTGGAGTTCCGTAGTAACAGCCTTCTCCTACGAGCAGTACTTC. This gives the protein CAWSSVVTAFSYEQYF. Combining the CDR3 with reference TRBV30 and TRBJ2-7 gives the whole variable domain SQTIHQWPATLVQPVGSPLSLECTVEGTSNPNLYWYRQAAGRGLQLLFYSVGIGQISSEVPQNLSASRPQDRQFILSSKKLLLSDSGFYLCAWSSVVTAFSYEQYFGPGTRLTVT.

The chain joins TRBV11-2 to TRBJ2-7; 8 nucleotides align to TRBD2. The CDR3 is 15 residues long. The ends lost 1 base at V and 7 bases at J; junction bases unmatched: 9. Looked up from germline, CDR1 is SGHAT and CDR2 is FQNNGV. CDR3 coding DNA: TGTGCCAGCAGCTTAGTTACGGGAGGGCCAGTAGAGCAGTACTTC. As protein: CASSLVTGGPVEQYF.

The chain recombines TRBV3-1 (or the pseudogene TRBV3-2) with TRBJ2-1; possible D gene TRBD2, 7 bases. Germline-derived CDR1 and CDR2 are LGHDT and YNNKEL (reference sequence). With 4 bases removed from V and 2 bases from J, the gap between germline ends came to 15 bases. CDR3 size: 16 residues. The CDR3 is CASSLRGGGPYNEQFF. CDR3 DNA sequence: TGTGCCAGCAGCCTTAGGGGCGGGGGCCCCTACAATGAGCAGTTCTTC.

This clone is a singleton in its sample. The V call is TRBV27, the J call TRBJ2-5, with D maybe TRBD2 (7 bases). Germline values: CDR1 MNHEY, CDR2 SMNVEV (reference sequence). Trimming removed 4 bases from V and 2 bases from J, with 14 bases in between. CDR3 length: 15 residues. The DNA of the CDR3 is TGTGCCAGCAGTTCAAGCCGGGGGGCTCAAGAGACCCAGTACTTC. It encodes CASSSSRGAQETQYF.

The chain employs TRBV7-9 and TRBJ1-2; 7 bases are a match to TRBD1. CDR1 and CDR2 (germline): SEHNR, FQNEAQ (reference sequence). The CDR3 contains 15 residues. The ends lost 1 base at V and 4 bases at J; junction bases unmatched: 6. The CDR3 nucleotides are TGTGCCAGCAGCTTAGGACAGGGACACCTCTATGGCTACACCTTC. It specifies CASSLGQGHLYGYTF.

This clone has only a few counts. The rearrangement joins TRBV11-1 to TRBJ2-7; TRBD1 agrees at 10 bases. Germline lookup yields CDR1 SGHAT and CDR2 FQDESV (reference sequence). This CDR3 contains 16 residues. The V gene end was trimmed by 5 bases and the J gene end by 1 base; junction bases not matched to a gene: 8. In DNA, the CDR3 is TGTGCCAGCAGCGAACCGGGACAGGGGAGTTCCTACGAGCAGTACTTC. This sequence encodes CASSEPGQGSSYEQYF. Drawing the rest from reference TRBV11-1 and TRBJ2-7, the complete variable domain is EAEVAQSPRYKITEKSQAVAFWCDPISGHATLYWYRQILGQGPELLVQFQDESVVDDSQLPKDRFSAERLKGVDSTLKIQPAELGDSAMYLCASSEPGQGSSYEQYFGPGTRLTVT.

J is TRBJ2-1 and V is TRBV7-2; D is undetermined. The CDR3 is 11 residues long. The germline V gene has CDR1 SGHTA and CDR2 FQGNSA. The V end lost 4 bases, the J end lost 7 bases, and 5 bases lay between the germline ends. As DNA, the CDR3 is TGTGCCAGCAGCTCACTAAATGAGCAGTTCTTC. This sequence encodes CASSSLNEQFF.

There are a few counts of this clone. CDR3 region: CASSLRGNQPQHF. CDR3 in DNA: TGTGCCAGCAGTTTACGGGGGAATCAGCCCCAGCATTTT. This chain joins TRBV27 and TRBJ1-5, with TRBD1 as a possible D gene (5 bases). Trimming took off 2 bases at V and 4 bases at J, with 6 bases between the two ends. From germline, CDR1 is MNHEY and CDR2 SMNVEV (reference sequence). CDR3 length: 13 residues.

This chain connects TRBV24-1 to TRBJ2-2; the match to TRBD1 covers 9 bases. The CDR3 is 15 amino acids. From germline, CDR1 is KGHDR and CDR2 SFDVKD. J gave up 4 bases and V 4 bases, and 3 bases lay outside the gene matches. CDR3 residues: CATSEPTGGTGELFF. The DNA of the CDR3 is TGTGCCACCAGTGAACCGACAGGGGGCACCGGGGAGCTGTTTTTT.

V is TRBV5-1 and J is TRBJ1-4; D not certain. This CDR3 contains 14 residues. V shed 1 base and J shed 8 bases, with 12 bases lying between them. Per the germline V gene, CDR1 is SGHRS and CDR2 is YFSETQ. This CDR3 reads CASSLTGKGEKLFF. The CDR3 nucleotides read TGCGCCAGCAGCTTGACGGGAAAAGGAGAAAAACTGTTTTTT.

The chain joins TRBV9 to TRBJ2-7; D is uncertain. This CDR3 comprises 15 residues. V was cut by 4 bases and J by 4 bases, with 18 bases left in between. Looked up from germline, CDR1 is SGDLS and CDR2 is YYNGEE. The CDR3: CASSPSVASLYEQYF. The DNA of the CDR3 is TGTGCCAGCAGCCCCTCAGTCGCTAGTTTGTACGAGCAGTACTTC.

The table lists this clone with a count of one. J is TRBJ2-1 and V is TRBV29-1; D may be TRBD2 (6 bases). From germline, CDR1 is SQVTM and CDR2 ANQGSEA. V lost 7 bases, J lost 8 bases, and 18 bases lay in between. The CDR3 covers 13 residues. DNA for the CDR3: TGCAGCGACCAGCTTGGGGGGTGGTATGAGCAGTTCTTC. It is translated as CSDQLGGWYEQFF.

This clone was detected only once. V is TRBV2 and J is TRBJ2-7; 10 bases line up with TRBD1. Trimming at V came to 6 bases and at J to 6 bases, leaving 5 bases not matched to a gene. Germline V gives CDR1 SNHLY, CDR2 FYNNEI. The CDR3 length is 13 residues. The CDR3 loop reads CASRRQGAGEQYF. In nucleotides, the CDR3 is TGTGCCAGCAGACGACAGGGGGCAGGCGAGCAGTACTTC.

The V and J genes are TRBV7-2 and TRBJ2-1; a possible D gene is TRBD1 (7 bases). The germline gives CDR1 SGHTA, CDR2 FQGNSA. CDR3 length equals 12 residues. V was clipped by 6 bases and J by 12 bases, with 15 bases between them. Written as DNA, the CDR3 is TGTGCCAGCAGTTCCCCGCAGGGGGGGCAGTTCTTC. Translating gives CASSSPQGGQFF.

J is TRBJ1-5 and V is TRBV7-2; 7 bases are shared with TRBD1. The germline V gene has CDR1 SGHTA and CDR2 FQGNSA. V lost 4 bases to trimming and J lost 6 bases; unmatched junction nucleotides: 6. CDR3 size: 14 residues. The CDR3 region has the DNA TGTGCCAGCAGCTCGGACAGGCCGGGTCAGCCCCAGCATTTT. This codes for CASSSDRPGQPQHF.

This chain joins TRBV7-9 and TRBJ2-7; 11 bases agree with TRBD2. The CDR3 length is 16 residues. J lost 3 bases, V lost 2 bases, and 6 bases had no gene match. Germline CDR1 SEHNR, CDR2 FQNEAQ (reference sequence). The CDR3 sequence is CASSLLAGGTLYEQYF. CDR3 DNA: TGTGCCAGCAGCTTATTAGCGGGGGGGACTCTCTACGAGCAGTACTTC.

The chain is built from TRBV11-3 and TRBJ2-7; D possibly corresponds to TRBD2 (7 bases). Germline loops: CDR1 SGHNT, CDR2 YENEEA. The CDR3 contains 14 residues. The V end lost 1 base, the J end lost 2 bases, and 9 bases lay between the germline ends. The chain's CDR3 is CASSLGGGPYEQYF. DNA of the CDR3: TGTGCCAGCAGCTTAGGGGGGGGCCCCTACGAGCAGTACTTC.

The chain employs TRBV6-2 or TRBV6-3 and TRBJ2-4, with a weak D call TRBD2 (6 bases). V was clipped by 5 bases and J by 6 bases, with 14 bases between them. The germline gives CDR1 MNHEY, CDR2 SVGEGT. The CDR3 is made up of 14 amino acids. The CDR3: CASSPRGRGNIQYF. DNA for the CDR3: TGTGCCAGCAGTCCCCGAGGGCGGGGAAACATTCAGTACTTC.